This T cell receptor beta chain came from a study of shared clonotypes between healthy human individuals. Notes on the study in general: Having only a few donors restricted how much genetic and exposure-history diversity was captured.

A deep-level run was used for the assay. How the authors handled the data: ImmunoSEQ sequences covered only the junction and lacked quality scores; filtering therefore differed. Profiling relied on immunoSEQ multiplex PCR, and the TCRdb table lists in-frame clones only, not all of them. V, J and clone size derive from that table, while D and trimming were established from the DNA sequence. Of about 490,000 clones listed, approximately 80% are singletons. The germline CDR1 and CDR2 sequences are SGHRS and YFSETQ. V lost 2 bases to trimming and J lost 8 bases; unmatched junction nucleotides: 3. The CDR3 runs to 13 residues. As regards this clone: Its antigen remains unknown.

The V call is TRBV5-1, the J call TRBJ2-1, with 8 bases lining up with TRBD2. Sample: PBMCs. This TCR derives from a woman between 35 and 50 years old in good health. Some clones in this sample may be carry-over from other donors' samples. The CDR3 spells CASSFTGRDEQFF. CDR3 in DNA: TGCGCCAGCAGCTTTACCGGGAGGGATGAGCAGTTCTTC. Drawing the rest from reference TRBV5-1 and TRBJ2-1, the complete variable domain is KAGVTQTPRYLIKTRGQQVTLSCSPISGHRSVSWYQQTPGQGLQFLFEYFSETQRNKGNFPGRFSGRQFSNSRSEMNVSTLELGDSALYLCASSFTGRDEQFFGPGTRLTVL.